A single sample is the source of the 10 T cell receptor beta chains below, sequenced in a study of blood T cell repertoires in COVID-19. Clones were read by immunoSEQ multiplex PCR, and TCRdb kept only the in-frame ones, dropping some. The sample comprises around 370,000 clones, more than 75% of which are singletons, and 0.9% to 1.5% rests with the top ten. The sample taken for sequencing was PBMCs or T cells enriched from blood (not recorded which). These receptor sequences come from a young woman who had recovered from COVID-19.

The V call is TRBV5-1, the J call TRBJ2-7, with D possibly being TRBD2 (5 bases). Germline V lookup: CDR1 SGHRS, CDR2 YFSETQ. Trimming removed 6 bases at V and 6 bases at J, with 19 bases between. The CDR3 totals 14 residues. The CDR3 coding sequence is TGCGCCAGCATCGCACTAGTTACCGCTTCCGAGCAGTACTTC. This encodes CASIALVTASEQYF.

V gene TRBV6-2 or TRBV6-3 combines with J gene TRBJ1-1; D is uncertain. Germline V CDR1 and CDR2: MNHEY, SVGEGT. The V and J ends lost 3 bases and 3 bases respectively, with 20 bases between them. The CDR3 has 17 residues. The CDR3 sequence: CASSYKGSRSAHTEAFF. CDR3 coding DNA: TGTGCCAGCAGTTATAAAGGGAGCCGTTCGGCGCACACTGAAGCTTTCTTT.

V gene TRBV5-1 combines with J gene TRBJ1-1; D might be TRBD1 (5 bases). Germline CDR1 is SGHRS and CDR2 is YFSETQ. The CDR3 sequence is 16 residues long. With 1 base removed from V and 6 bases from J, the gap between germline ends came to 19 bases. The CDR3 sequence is CASSLIGGRVEPEAFF. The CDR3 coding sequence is TGCGCCAGCAGCTTGATCGGTGGCAGGGTAGAACCTGAAGCTTTCTTT. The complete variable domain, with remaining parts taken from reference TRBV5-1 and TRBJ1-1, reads KAGVTQTPRYLIKTRGQQVTLSCSPISGHRSVSWYQQTPGQGLQFLFEYFSETQRNKGNFPGRFSGRQFSNSRSEMNVSTLELGDSALYLCASSLIGGRVEPEAFFGQGTRLTVV.

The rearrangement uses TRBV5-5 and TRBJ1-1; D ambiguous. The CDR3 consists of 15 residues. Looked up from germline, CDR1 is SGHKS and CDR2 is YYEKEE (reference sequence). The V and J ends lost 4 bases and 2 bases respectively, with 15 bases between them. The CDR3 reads CASSLRAGPNTEAFF. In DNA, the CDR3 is TGTGCCAGCAGCCTGAGAGCGGGCCCCAACACTGAAGCTTTCTTT. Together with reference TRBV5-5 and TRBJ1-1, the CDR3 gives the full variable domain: DAGVTQSPTHLIKTRGQQVTLRCSPISGHKSVSWYQQVLGQGPQFIFQYYEKEERGRGNFPDRFSARQFPNYSSELNVNALLLGDSALYLCASSLRAGPNTEAFFGQGTRLTVV.

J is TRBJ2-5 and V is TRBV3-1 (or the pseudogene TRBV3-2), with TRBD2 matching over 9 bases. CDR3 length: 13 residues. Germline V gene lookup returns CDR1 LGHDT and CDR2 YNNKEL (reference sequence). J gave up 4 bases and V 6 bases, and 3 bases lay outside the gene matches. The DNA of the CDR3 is TGTGCCAGCAGGAGCGGGGGGTCAGAGACCCAGTACTTC. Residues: CASRSGGSETQYF.

The CDR3 nucleotides read TGTGCCAGCATTAGTCGGGGTTGGGAAAAACTGTTTTTT. Its translation is CASISRGWEKLFF. The J gene is TRBJ1-4, the V gene TRBV6-5, with D unclear. The length of the CDR3 is 13 residues. CDR1 and CDR2 (germline): MNHEY, SVGAGI. V was clipped by 7 bases and J by 8 bases, with 14 bases between them.

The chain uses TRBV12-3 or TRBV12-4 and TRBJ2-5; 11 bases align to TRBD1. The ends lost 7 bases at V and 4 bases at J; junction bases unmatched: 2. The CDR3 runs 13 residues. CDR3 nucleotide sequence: TGTGCCAGCACGGACAGGGGGCGAGAGACCCAGTACTTC. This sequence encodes CASTDRGRETQYF.

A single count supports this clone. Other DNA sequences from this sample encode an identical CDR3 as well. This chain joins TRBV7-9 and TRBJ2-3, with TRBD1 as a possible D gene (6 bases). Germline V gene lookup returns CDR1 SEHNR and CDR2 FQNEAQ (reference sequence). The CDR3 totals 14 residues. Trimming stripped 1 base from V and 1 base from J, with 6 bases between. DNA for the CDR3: TGTGCCAGCAGCTTAGGACAGGGCACAGATACGCAGTATTTT. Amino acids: CASSLGQGTDTQYF. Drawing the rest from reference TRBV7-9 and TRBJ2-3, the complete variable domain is DTGVSQNPRHKITKRGQNVTFRCDPISEHNRLYWYRQTLGQGPEFLTYFQNEAQLEKSRLLSDRFSAERPKGSFSTLEIQRTEQGDSAMYLCASSLGQGTDTQYFGPGTRLTVL.

This chain's CDR3 is CASSGRGKSYEQYF. The CDR3 DNA follows: TGTGCCAGCTCGGGCAGGGGGAAATCGTACGAGCAGTACTTC. The chain carries TRBV11-2 and TRBJ2-7; 7 nucleotides agree with TRBD1. The CDR3 has 14 residues. V lost 8 bases, J lost 4 bases, and 11 bases stayed unmatched. Germline V gene sequence: CDR1 SGHAT, CDR2 FQNNGV.

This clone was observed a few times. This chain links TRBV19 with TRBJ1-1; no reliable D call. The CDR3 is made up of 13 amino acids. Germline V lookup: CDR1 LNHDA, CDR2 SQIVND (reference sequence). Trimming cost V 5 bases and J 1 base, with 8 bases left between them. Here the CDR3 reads CASSFYRNTEAFF. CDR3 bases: TGTGCCAGTAGTTTCTACAGGAACACTGAAGCTTTCTTT.